This paragraph reports one T cell receptor beta chain. This sample was included in a study of PD-1 blockade in classical Hodgkin lymphoma. The CDR3 is 12 residues long. V was trimmed by 1 base and J by 4 bases, leaving 3 bases between them. Per the germline V gene, CDR1 is MGHRA and CDR2 is YSYEKL. Relapse was seen in all patients after autologous stem cell transplantation, and brentuximab vedotin exposure was variable. Sequenced by immunoSEQ multiplex PCR; TCRdb stores in-frame clones only, minus some. Here the sample spans about 43,000 clones, approximately 79% being singletons. The specimen was peripheral blood mononuclear cells (PBMCs), collected before the second cycle of nivolumab. The J gene is TRBJ2-3, the V gene TRBV4-1; D remains ambiguous. The TCR originated in a human donor with classical Hodgkin lymphoma. The CDR3 spells CASSQGPDTQYF. In DNA form, the CDR3 reads TGCGCCAGCAGCCAAGGGCCAGATACGCAGTATTTT.